This T cell receptor beta chain was observed in a study of blood T cell repertoires in COVID-19. Study details: Samples representing acute and convalescent COVID-19 were sourced from the United States, Italy and Spain.

This CDR3 is built from 14 residues. Germline CDR1 ENHRY, CDR2 SYGVKD. V shed 4 bases and J 7 bases; nucleotides not matched to a gene: 3. Source study methods: It was from reference gene primer amplification that nucleated cell counts were estimated. Repertoires were generated with immunoSEQ multiplex PCR, while TCRdb's copy carries only in-frame clones and drops some. The V and J calls and clone size are taken from that table; D and trimming were inferred from the DNA. This sample yields 40,000 to 50,000 clones, of which roughly nine tenths are seen a single time; roughly 21% belongs to the top ten.

The chain carries TRBV10-3 and TRBJ2-1; 11 bases map to TRBD2. Sequenced sample: peripheral blood. The sequence derives from a middle-aged man with active COVID-19. The CDR3 sequence is CAISGPSGRNEQFF. The CDR3 coding sequence is TGTGCCATCAGTGGCCCTAGCGGGAGGAATGAGCAGTTCTTC.